The 2 T cell receptor beta chains below come from one sample, sequenced in a study of cytomegalovirus exposure and HLA in healthy donors. Amplification used 60 Vbeta primers and 13 Jbeta primers. Clones were read by immunoSEQ multiplex PCR, and TCRdb kept only the in-frame ones, dropping some. The data hold about 200,000 clones, with 70% to 85% observed a single time. The sample comprised PBMCs. Receptors originate from a boy younger than 10 in good health and CMV-seronegative.

V and J are TRBV5-1 and TRBJ1-3; tentatively, D is TRBD1 (6 bases). V was pared by 4 bases and J by 4 bases, with 12 bases between. Germline V gene lookup returns CDR1 SGHRS and CDR2 YFSETQ. This CDR3 is built from 14 residues. In DNA form, the CDR3 reads TGCGCCAGCAGCCAGGGACACCAAGGAAACACCATATATTTT. Translated: CASSQGHQGNTIYF.

The CDR3 region is CASSYGSLNTEAFF. In DNA form, the CDR3 reads TGTGCCAGCAGTTACGGCAGTTTGAACACTGAAGCTTTCTTT. This rearrangement joins TRBV6-5 to TRBJ1-1; D gene uncertain. Between the trimmed V and J ends, which lost 2 bases and 0 bases, there was a span of 7 bases. This CDR3 comprises 14 residues. Germline V lookup: CDR1 MNHEY, CDR2 SVGAGI.